This record concerns one T cell receptor beta chain sequence. The sample originates from a study of shared clonotypes between healthy human individuals. Produced via immunoSEQ multiplex PCR; TCRdb's table is partial and in-frame only. The sample carries more than 2,000,000 clones, around 90% recorded once. This CDR3 spans 14 amino acids. Trimming cost V 5 bases and J 1 base, with 9 bases left between them. The germline CDR1 and CDR2 sequences are SGHTA and FQGNSA. This sequence joins TRBV7-2 and TRBJ1-5; no firm D call. The clonotype comes from a man younger than 35 in good health. The material sequenced was naive CD4+ T cells sorted from blood. Stated subset: CD45RA+ positively selected. The CDR3 loop is CASSPSLSNQPQHF. The CDR3, as DNA: TGTGCCAGCAGCCCCTCCCTCAGCAATCAGCCCCAGCATTTT.